These 20 T cell receptor beta chains came from one sample sequenced in a study of blood T cell repertoires in COVID-19. Only in-frame clones appear in the TCRdb table, and some are missing; sequencing was by immunoSEQ multiplex PCR. The data contain 200,000 to 250,000 clones, around 87% of them singletons. Specimen: PBMCs or T cells enriched from blood (not recorded which). These TCRs come from a woman aged 50 to 65 who had recovered from COVID-19.

V usage is TRBV18 and J usage is TRBJ1-1, with a tentative D call TRBD1 (5 bases). The CDR3 length is 14 residues. Germline V CDR1 and CDR2: KGHSH, LQKENI. V lost 9 bases and J lost 4, with 18 bases in between. The CDR3 nucleotides are TGTGCCAGTTACCAAAGGGGCGCTTTCACTGAAGCTTTCTTT. Its protein is CASYQRGAFTEAFF.

The rearrangement joins TRBV3-1 (or the pseudogene TRBV3-2) to TRBJ2-3; D uncertain. The CDR3 runs to 13 residues. Trimming shortened V by 2 bases and J by 1 base, and 4 bases separated the two germline ends. Germline CDR1 LGHDT, CDR2 YNNKEL (reference sequence). The CDR3 loop is CASSQLGTDTQYF. CDR3 in DNA: TGTGCCAGCAGCCAACTCGGCACAGATACGCAGTATTTT.

The chain recombines TRBV4-3 with TRBJ1-1; a weak D match, TRBD1 (6 bases). The CDR3 length is 13 residues. Trimming stripped 6 bases from V and 1 base from J, with 9 bases between. Germline V gene data show CDR1 as LGHNA and CDR2 as YSLEER. This CDR3 is CASRQGTNTEAFF. DNA of the CDR3: TGCGCCAGCAGACAGGGCACGAACACTGAAGCTTTCTTT.

The V gene is TRBV28, the J gene TRBJ2-7, with D perhaps matching TRBD1 (6 bases). The ends were cut back, 5 bases at V and 2 bases at J, with 16 bases in the middle. The germline V gene has CDR1 MDHEN and CDR2 SYDVKM. The CDR3 has 15 amino acids. The CDR3 DNA follows: TGTGCCAGCAGTATCCGGGACACCCTCCCCTACGAGCAGTACTTC. Translated: CASSIRDTLPYEQYF.

The gene calls are TRBV5-4 and TRBJ2-7; 7 bases are shared with TRBD1. Germline V gives CDR1 SGHNT, CDR2 YYREEE (reference sequence). The CDR3 loop spans 15 amino acids. V was clipped by 4 bases and J by 1 base; unmatched bases: 8. CDR3 nucleotides: TGTGCCAGCAGCCTCCTGGGACAGCCTTCCTACGAGCAGTACTTC. It specifies CASSLLGQPSYEQYF.

The chain joins TRBV28 to TRBJ1-4; D unclear. From germline, CDR1 is MDHEN and CDR2 SYDVKM. V was pared by 4 bases and J by 8 bases, with 17 bases between. There are 15 residues in the CDR3. The CDR3 region has the DNA TGTGCCAGCAGTTCTCGTGCGCTCCGAGGGGAAAAACTGTTTTTT. Its protein is CASSSRALRGEKLFF.

Notes on this clone: Within the sample, other DNA sequences also encode this same CDR3. V is TRBV28 and J is TRBJ1-1, with D unresolved. Looked up from germline, CDR1 is MDHEN and CDR2 is SYDVKM. The V gene lost 3 bases and the J gene lost 1 base, with 9 bases spanning the gap. The CDR3 extends over 14 amino acids. CDR3 nucleotides: TGTGCCAGCAGTTTTCGGTCGGGGAACACTGAAGCTTTCTTT. It specifies CASSFRSGNTEAFF.

The chain has TRBV21-1 and TRBJ2-4; TRBD1 is taken as the D call from the table, unchecked against the DNA. TRBV21-1 is described as a pseudogene. The CDR3 spans 16 residues. CDR3 residues: CASSKEGTGVRNIQYF. The CDR3 nucleotides are TGTGCCAGCAGCAAAGAGGGGACAGGGGTTCGAAACATTCAGTACTTC.

The gene calls are TRBV7-3 and TRBJ2-5, with D possibly matching TRBD2 (5 bases). The CDR3 is 15 amino acids. The V and J ends lost 2 bases and 1 base respectively, with 11 bases between them. The V gene's germline CDR1 is SGHTA and CDR2 FQGTGA. This chain's CDR3 is CASSLEGAAQETQYF. DNA of the CDR3: TGTGCCAGCAGCTTAGAAGGAGCGGCCCAAGAGACCCAGTACTTC.

The chain links TRBV7-2 to TRBJ1-6, with a possible D match to TRBD1 (6 bases). CDR1 is SGHTA and CDR2 is FQGNSA in the germline V gene. V lost 1 base to trimming and J lost 1 base, with 11 bases between them. The CDR3 is 17 residues long. The CDR3 spells CASSLGVQGSYNSPLHF. The CDR3 coding sequence is TGTGCCAGCAGCTTAGGCGTACAGGGTTCCTATAATTCACCCCTCCACTTT.

This sequence joins TRBV6-5 and TRBJ2-7; 7 nucleotides match TRBD2. V was clipped by 6 bases and J by 4 bases; unmatched bases: 9. The CDR3 contains 14 residues. Germline V gives CDR1 MNHEY, CDR2 SVGAGI. CDR3 coding DNA: TGTGCCAGCAGCTCCCCTGGTAGCGGGTACGAGCAGTACTTC. It encodes CASSSPGSGYEQYF.

The chain employs TRBV7-9 and TRBJ1-6, with 8 bases aligning to TRBD1. CDR1 SEHNR and CDR2 FQNEAQ come from the germline V gene (reference sequence). V shed 3 bases and J 6 bases; nucleotides not matched to a gene: 4. This CDR3 is 15 amino acids long. CDR3 sequence: CASSFSGGGNSPLHF. The CDR3 DNA sequence: TGTGCCAGCAGCTTTTCAGGGGGCGGTAATTCACCCCTCCACTTT.

This chain links TRBV3-1 (or the pseudogene TRBV3-2) with TRBJ2-5; 7 bases are a match to TRBD1. CDR3 length: 16 amino acids. V was clipped by 0 bases and J by 4 bases; unmatched bases: 8. The germline gives CDR1 LGHDT, CDR2 YNNKEL (reference sequence). CDR3 coding DNA: TGTGCCAGCAGCCAAGAAAAGGGGGCGATCGGAGAGACCCAGTACTTC. Translation: CASSQEKGAIGETQYF.

This clone was seen a few times. The rearrangement joins TRBV28 to TRBJ1-6; 7 bases line up with TRBD1. Germline values: CDR1 MDHEN, CDR2 SYDVKM. The CDR3 loop spans 15 amino acids. V lost 3 bases to trimming and J lost 9 bases; unmatched junction nucleotides: 8. The CDR3 coding sequence is TGTGCCAGCAGTTTTGAGGGGGCGCCGATTTCACCCCTCCACTTT. This translates into CASSFEGAPISPLHF. The whole variable domain, remainder taken from reference TRBV28 and TRBJ1-6, is DVKVTQSSRYLVKRTGEKVFLECVQDMDHENMFWYRQDPGLGLRLIYFSYDVKMKEKGDIPEGYSVSREKKERFSLILESASTNQTSMYLCASSFEGAPISPLHFGNGTRLTVT.

This sequence joins TRBV27 and TRBJ1-1; 9 bases are a match to TRBD1. The ends lost 6 bases at V and 4 bases at J; junction bases unmatched: 6. From germline, CDR1 is MNHEY and CDR2 SMNVEV (reference sequence). The CDR3 length is 14 residues. The chain's CDR3 is CASRTGGSATEAFF. The CDR3 DNA reads as TGTGCCAGCAGAACAGGGGGCTCAGCCACTGAAGCTTTCTTT.

In nucleotides, the CDR3 is TGTGCCAGCAGCGCAAGCCAGACCTACGCGGGGGAGCTGTTTTTT. The encoded protein is CASSASQTYAGELFF. V gene TRBV7-6 combines with J gene TRBJ1-3; D remains ambiguous. With the DNA end fitting TRBJ2-2 better, the J assignment may be wrong. This CDR3 is built from 15 residues. In germline, CDR1 is SGHVS, CDR2 FNYEAQ.

On this clone itself: The same CDR3 also results from other DNA sequences found in this sample. This chain connects TRBV7-3 to TRBJ1-1; 8 bases map to TRBD1. Germline V gives CDR1 SGHTA, CDR2 FQGTGA. V was clipped by 4 bases and J by 2 bases; unmatched bases: 3. The length of the CDR3 is 14 residues. The CDR3 DNA reads as TGTGCCAGCAGCTCGACAGGGGCCAACACTGAAGCTTTCTTT. Translating gives CASSSTGANTEAFF.

The CDR3 DNA follows: TGTGCCAGCAGACAGGACAGTCAGCCCCAGCATTTT. Its protein product is CASRQDSQPQHF. The chain recombines TRBV28 with TRBJ1-5; maybe TRBD1 (6 bases). CDR3 length: 12 amino acids. Trimming pared 6 bases from V and 6 bases from J, leaving 9 bases between. CDR1 MDHEN and CDR2 SYDVKM come from the germline V gene.

V usage is TRBV27 and J usage is TRBJ1-6, with D maybe TRBD1 (5 bases). Trimming took 2 bases from V and 9 from J, leaving 14 bases between them. CDR3 length equals 15 residues. In germline, CDR1 is MNHEY, CDR2 SMNVEV (reference sequence). CDR3 DNA: TGTGCCAGCAGTTTAAGTCCAGGGCTGGGTTCACCCCTCCACTTT. Translation: CASSLSPGLGSPLHF.

In DNA, the CDR3 is TGTGCCAGCAGCTTACGTCGGGGAAACACTGAAGCTTTCTTT. It yields the protein CASSLRRGNTEAFF. The rearrangement links TRBV7-9 to TRBJ1-1; the D is unclear. The ends were cut back, 2 bases at V and 2 bases at J, with 9 bases in the middle. The CDR3 runs 14 residues. Germline V gene data show CDR1 as SEHNR and CDR2 as FQNEAQ (reference sequence).